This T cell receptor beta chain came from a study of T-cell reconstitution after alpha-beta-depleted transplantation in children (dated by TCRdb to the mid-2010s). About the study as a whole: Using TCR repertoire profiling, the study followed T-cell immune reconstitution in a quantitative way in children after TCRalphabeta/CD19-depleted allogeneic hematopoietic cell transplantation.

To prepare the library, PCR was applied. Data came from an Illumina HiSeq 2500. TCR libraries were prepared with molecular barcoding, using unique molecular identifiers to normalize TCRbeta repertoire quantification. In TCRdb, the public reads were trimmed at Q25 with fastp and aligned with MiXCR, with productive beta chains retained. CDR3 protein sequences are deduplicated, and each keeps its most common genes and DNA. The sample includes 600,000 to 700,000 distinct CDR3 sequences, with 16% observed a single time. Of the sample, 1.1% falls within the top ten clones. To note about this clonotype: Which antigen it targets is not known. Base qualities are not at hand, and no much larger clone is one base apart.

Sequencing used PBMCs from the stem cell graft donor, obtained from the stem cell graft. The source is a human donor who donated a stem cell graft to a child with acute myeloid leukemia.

Here is the DNA: TGTGCCAGCAGGATCCAGGGGACCCAGTACTTC. Its protein is CASRIQGTQYF. The receptor chain draws on TRBV12-3 or TRBV12-4 and TRBJ2-5; the best D guess is TRBD1, with 5 bases matching. Deletion took 6 bases off V and 7 bases off J, with a span of 9 bases between the germline ends. CDR3 length: 11 amino acids, cysteine to phenylalanine. Kept here is only the CDR3 DNA, which spans 33 bases and is read in frame from base 1.